The clone carrying this TCR beta chain was recorded once. Its antigen remains unidentified. The data originate from a study of identifying expanded T cells in peripheral blood. No infections or other immune events were documented during collection. This CDR3 contains 16 residues. V was cut by 4 bases and J by 5 bases, with 21 bases left in between. Germline values: CDR1 SGHDT, CDR2 YYEEEE. Study-wide findings and caveats: Across healthy donors, higher total template counts meant significantly greater two-week count variance. Differentially abundant clones: about 1.2 between replicates, roughly 16 at approximately 14 days, 18 to 20 at four.

Method: immunoSEQ multiplex PCR; TCRdb's copy keeps in-frame clones and lacks some. Among about 91,000 clones listed, approximately 91% were seen once. Material: blood. The TCR comes from a person aged 18 to 70 in good health. V and J are TRBV5-6 and TRBJ1-1, with D possibly TRBD1 on 6 matching bases. CDR3 in amino acids: CASSKETGPRLTEAFF. The CDR3 nucleotides read TGTGCCAGCAGCAAGGAAACAGGGCCCCGATTAACTGAAGCTTTCTTT.